Presented here are 13 T cell receptor beta chains from one specimen sequenced in a study of T cell repertoires in cytomegalovirus infection. From the reads, TCRdb called clonotypes with MiXCR, one entry per CDR3 protein. The sample gives hundreds of thousands of distinct CDR3 sequences, roughly 15% of which show up once; around 12% is in the top ten. Sequenced input: PBMCs. These receptors were obtained from a human donor in good health (CMV status not recorded). Some clones in this sample may be carry-over from other donors' samples.

V gene TRBV20-1 combines with J gene TRBJ1-5, with 8 bases that match TRBD1. There are 12 residues in the CDR3. Germline V gives CDR1 DFQATT, CDR2 SNEGSKA (reference sequence). V was clipped by 5 bases and J by 7 bases; unmatched bases: 4. CDR3 loop: CSAGRQGQPQHF. CDR3 coding DNA: TGCAGTGCTGGTCGACAGGGGCAGCCCCAGCATTTT.

V and J are TRBV6-1 and TRBJ2-7, with TRBD2 matching over 7 bases. Germline V gene lookup returns CDR1 MNHNS and CDR2 SASEGT. This CDR3 comprises 14 residues. Germline trimming cut 2 bases from V and 2 bases from J; bases unmatched to any gene: 3. CDR3 loop: CASSEFSGPYEQYF. Written as DNA, the CDR3 is TGTGCCAGCAGTGAATTTAGCGGGCCCTACGAGCAGTACTTC.

This clonotype was recorded a few times. The chain recombines TRBV7-9 with TRBJ2-7, with TRBD2 as a possible D gene (6 bases). The V gene's germline CDR1 is SEHNR and CDR2 FQNEAQ (reference sequence). V was cut by 5 bases and J by 3 bases, with 14 bases left in between. This CDR3 region has 14 residues. This CDR3 reads CASSQGGTLYEQYF. The CDR3 coding sequence is TGTGCCAGCAGCCAAGGCGGGACTCTCTACGAGCAGTACTTC.

This clonotype was found many times. The genes are TRBV12-3 or TRBV12-4 and TRBJ2-7; D might be TRBD1 or TRBD2, each matching 6 bases. The CDR3 runs to 15 residues. The V end lost 6 bases, the J end lost 1 base, and 16 bases lay between the germline ends. The DNA for the CDR3 is TGTGCCAGCAGCGGGGGACAACGTGCGTCCTACGAGCAGTACTTC. Translating it yields CASSGGQRASYEQYF.

This clonotype has at least ten counts. J is TRBJ2-5 and V is TRBV19; 10 bases agree with TRBD1. This CDR3 is 16 amino acids long. The V segment lost 6 bases and the J segment 5 bases; nucleotides outside the gene matches: 12. The germline CDR1 and CDR2 sequences are LNHDA and SQIVND (reference sequence). The CDR3 loop reads CASSPIRDRGRETQYF. Here the CDR3 DNA reads TGTGCCAGTAGCCCAATCCGGGACAGGGGTCGGGAGACCCAGTACTTC.

This rearrangement joins TRBV6-1 to TRBJ1-1; 9 bases fit TRBD1. Trimming at V came to 10 bases and at J to 3 bases, leaving 12 bases not matched to a gene. The CDR3 has 15 amino acids. In germline, CDR1 is MNHNS, CDR2 SASEGT. The CDR3 DNA is TGTGCCACCGCCGGGACAGGGCGAGGGGACACTGAAGCTTTCTTT. Its protein product is CATAGTGRGDTEAFF.

This rearrangement joins TRBV10-3 to TRBJ2-2; D is uncertain. CDR1 and CDR2 (germline): ENHRY, SYGVKD. This CDR3 is 16 amino acids long. The V gene lost 2 bases and the J gene lost 2 bases, with 12 bases spanning the gap. The CDR3 DNA follows: TGTGCCATCAGTGAGCTCATGGGCAGCAACACCGGGGAGCTGTTTTTT. Protein: CAISELMGSNTGELFF.

This clonotype has a handful of counts. The chain joins TRBV28 to TRBJ2-3; 7 bases line up with TRBD1. Germline values: CDR1 MDHEN, CDR2 SYDVKM. V dropped 2 bases and J dropped 2; count of bases not matched to a gene: 4. The CDR3 sequence is 15 residues long. For the CDR3, the DNA is TGTGCCAGCAGTTTAAGGGGGCTCGACACAGATACGCAGTATTTT. As protein: CASSLRGLDTDTQYF. The complete variable domain, with remaining parts taken from reference TRBV28 and TRBJ2-3, reads DVKVTQSSRYLVKRTGEKVFLECVQDMDHENMFWYRQDPGLGLRLIYFSYDVKMKEKGDIPEGYSVSREKKERFSLILESASTNQTSMYLCASSLRGLDTDTQYFGPGTRLTVL.

V usage is TRBV12-3 or TRBV12-4 and J usage is TRBJ2-1; 9 bases agree with TRBD1. The ends lost 5 bases at V and 2 bases at J; junction bases unmatched: 4. This CDR3 spans 15 amino acids. CDR3 DNA: TGTGCCAGCAGTGCCGGACAGGGGACCTACAATGAGCAGTTCTTC. It specifies CASSAGQGTYNEQFF.

This clonotype was detected many times. The DNA of the CDR3 is TGTGCCAGCAGTCACCGGGACATAGTAAACATTCAGTACTTC. As protein: CASSHRDIVNIQYF. The chain is built from TRBV2 and TRBJ2-4, with a weak D call TRBD1 (6 bases). V dropped 5 bases and J dropped 6 bases, with 14 bases sitting between them. The CDR3 runs 14 residues. Germline CDR1 SNHLY, CDR2 FYNNEI. Combining the CDR3 with reference TRBV2 and TRBJ2-4 gives the whole variable domain EPEVTQTPSHQVTQMGQEVILRCVPISNHLYFYWYRQILGQKVEFLVSFYNNEISEKSEIFDDQFSVERPDGSNFTLKIRSTKLEDSAMYFCASSHRDIVNIQYFGAGTRLSVL.

This clonotype was seen a few times. V is TRBV10-3 and J is TRBJ2-7; D might be TRBD1 (5 bases). This CDR3 has 15 residues. The ends were cut back, 8 bases at V and 4 bases at J, with 21 bases in the middle. In germline, CDR1 is ENHRY, CDR2 SYGVKD. The CDR3 bases are TGTGCCATCTCCCAGGGAACCCTATTCGTATACGAGCAGTACTTC. Translating it yields CAISQGTLFVYEQYF.

This clonotype was found a few times. J is TRBJ2-3 and V is TRBV4-2; no clear D gene. This CDR3 has 16 amino acids. The germline CDR1 and CDR2 sequences are LGHNA and YNFKEQ. Deletions cut 0 bases from V and 2 bases from J, with 12 bases between. CDR3 nucleotide sequence: TGTGCCAGCAGCCAAGACCTTACCCGACCCACAGATACGCAGTATTTT. Translating it yields CASSQDLTRPTDTQYF.

The chain carries TRBV2 and TRBJ1-5; D may be TRBD1 (6 bases). Germline CDR1 SNHLY, CDR2 FYNNEI. Between the trimmed V and J ends, which lost 2 bases and 5 bases, there was a span of 10 bases. CDR3 length equals 14 residues. The DNA for the CDR3 is TGTGCCAGCAGTGAACTACAGGGTGATCAGCCCCAGCATTTT. It is translated as CASSELQGDQPQHF.